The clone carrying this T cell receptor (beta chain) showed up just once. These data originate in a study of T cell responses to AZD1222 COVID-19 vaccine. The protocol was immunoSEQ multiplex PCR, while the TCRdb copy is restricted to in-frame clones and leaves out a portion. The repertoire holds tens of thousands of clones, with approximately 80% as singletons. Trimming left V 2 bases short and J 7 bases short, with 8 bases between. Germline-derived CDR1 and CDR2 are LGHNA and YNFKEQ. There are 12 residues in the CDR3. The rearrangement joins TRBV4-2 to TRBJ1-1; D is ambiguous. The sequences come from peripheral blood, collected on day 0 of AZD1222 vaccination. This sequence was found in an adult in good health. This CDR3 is CASSQQDGEAFF. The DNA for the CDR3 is TGTGCCAGCAGCCAACAAGACGGTGAAGCTTTCTTT.